Each of the 3 T cell receptor beta chains below was sequenced from the same sample in a study of blood T cell repertoires in COVID-19. The protocol was immunoSEQ multiplex PCR, while the TCRdb copy is restricted to in-frame clones and leaves out a portion. The sample lists 400,000 to 450,000 clones, 80% to 90% occurring once. Material: peripheral blood. Every receptor here comes from a woman in her 30s with active or convalescent COVID-19.

The chain recombines TRBV9 with TRBJ2-2; D is possibly TRBD1 (6 bases). The CDR3 runs 16 residues. V lost 4 bases and J 6 bases, leaving 19 bases between the germline ends. Germline CDR1 and CDR2: SGDLS and YYNGEE. CDR3 bases: TGTGCCAGCAGCTCAGAGGGGGATCGAGGACCCGGGGAGCTGTTTTTT. This codes for CASSSEGDRGPGELFF.

The gene calls are TRBV5-1 and TRBJ2-6, with 9 bases lining up with TRBD1. V lost 1 base to trimming and J lost 0 bases; unmatched junction nucleotides: 5. Germline values: CDR1 SGHRS, CDR2 YFSETQ. This CDR3 comprises 18 residues. CDR3 bases: TGCGCCAGCAGCTTGAGGACAGGGGAACTCTCTGGGGCCAACGTCCTGACTTTC. This gives the protein CASSLRTGELSGANVLTF.

V and J are TRBV12-3 or TRBV12-4 and TRBJ2-5; D might be TRBD2 (6 bases). The V and J ends lost 4 bases and 3 bases respectively, with 9 bases between them. The CDR3 runs 13 residues. This chain's CDR3 is CASSYGGEETQYF. In DNA, the CDR3 is TGTGCCAGCAGTTATGGCGGGGAAGAGACCCAGTACTTC.